The 28 T cell receptor beta chains in this list originate from one sample, sequenced in a study of T cell responses to AZD1222 COVID-19 vaccine. Assay: immunoSEQ multiplex PCR; the TCRdb copy retains only in-frame clones and omits some. Here the sample spans approximately 93,000 clones, approximately 91% being singletons. The material was peripheral blood, obtained 28 days after the second AZD1222 dose. These receptors all stem from an adult who received the AZD1222 COVID-19 vaccine.

A remark on this clone: One end of the junction does not line up with germline, which may come from a read error. The chain joins TRBV7-3 to TRBJ1-1; unclear D gene. Per the germline V gene, CDR1 is SGHTA and CDR2 is FQGTGA. CDR3 length equals 13 residues. CDR3 sequence: CASSLTGNTEAFF. Written as DNA, the CDR3 is TGTGCCAGCAGCCTAACCGGGAACACTGAAGCTTTCTTT.

J is TRBJ1-2 and V is TRBV6-6; D is undetermined. Germline CDR1 reads MNHNY; CDR2 reads SVGAGI (reference sequence). The ends were cut back, 6 bases at V and 1 base at J, with 15 bases in the middle. The CDR3 runs 15 residues. The CDR3 loop is CASSLNPGGNYGYTF. The CDR3 DNA reads TGTGCCAGCAGCTTAAACCCGGGTGGTAACTATGGCTACACCTTC.

The CDR3: CASSLREAGELFF. The CDR3 DNA sequence: TGTGCCAGCAGTTTAAGGGAAGCCGGGGAGCTGTTTTTT. The rearrangement links TRBV12-3 or TRBV12-4 to TRBJ2-2; D remains unclear. The CDR3 sequence is 13 residues long. V lost 2 bases to trimming and J lost 6 bases, with 7 bases between them.

This sequence joins TRBV27 and TRBJ2-2; either TRBD1 or TRBD2 may supply D (5 bases each). Trimming removed 5 bases from V and 6 bases from J, with 16 bases in between. The CDR3 consists of 15 residues. The V gene's germline CDR1 is MNHEY and CDR2 SMNVEV (reference sequence). CDR3 nucleotide sequence: TGTGCCAGCAGTCCAGAGGGGTTCATTGCCGGGGAGCTGTTTTTT. It translates to CASSPEGFIAGELFF.

The J gene is TRBJ2-4, the V gene TRBV27; no clear D. CDR3 length: 15 amino acids. Germline lookup yields CDR1 MNHEY and CDR2 SMNVEV (reference sequence). V was shortened by 2 bases and J by 0 bases, with 8 bases between the two germline ends. The CDR3 region has the DNA TGTGCCAGCAGTTTACCCAGAGTAGCCAAAAACATTCAGTACTTC. Translated, it gives CASSLPRVAKNIQYF.

This chain uses TRBV19 with TRBJ1-5, with D unresolved. The V end lost 5 bases, the J end lost 9 bases, and 14 bases lay between the germline ends. The CDR3 loop spans 13 amino acids. From germline, CDR1 is LNHDA and CDR2 SQIVND (reference sequence). CDR3 DNA: TGTGCCAGTAGTCCATCAAGTCTTGGGCCCCAGCATTTT. Translation: CASSPSSLGPQHF.

The table lists this clone with many counts. The chain employs TRBV4-2 and TRBJ2-3; 10 positions agree with TRBD2. The CDR3 extends over 16 amino acids. The germline V gene has CDR1 LGHNA and CDR2 YNFKEQ. The ends lost 0 bases at V and 6 bases at J; junction bases unmatched: 6. The CDR3 DNA is TGTGCCAGCAGCCAAGATCGAAGCGGGGGGGCGGATACGCAGTATTTT. It codes for CASSQDRSGGADTQYF.

The V gene is TRBV19, the J gene TRBJ1-3; no clear D gene. Trimming stripped 3 bases from V and 0 bases from J, with 9 bases between. Germline loops: CDR1 LNHDA, CDR2 SQIVND (reference sequence). The CDR3 sequence is 15 residues long. CDR3 DNA sequence: TGTGCCAGTAGTATTGCCGTAAACTCTGGAAACACCATATATTTT. The encoded protein is CASSIAVNSGNTIYF. Drawing the rest from reference TRBV19 and TRBJ1-3, the complete variable domain is DGGITQSPKYLFRKEGQNVTLSCEQNLNHDAMYWYRQDPGQGLRLIYYSQIVNDFQKGDIAEGYSVSREKKESFPLTVTSAQKNPTAFYLCASSIAVNSGNTIYFGEGSWLTVV.

This clone has only a few counts. The chain links TRBV5-1 to TRBJ2-7, with TRBD1 identical over 9 bases. CDR1 SGHRS and CDR2 YFSETQ come from the germline V gene. The ends lost 0 bases at V and 6 bases at J; junction bases unmatched: 7. The CDR3 length is 15 residues. The CDR3 DNA is TGCGCCAGCAGCTTGGCCCCGGGACAGGGAACCGAGCAGTACTTC. It is translated as CASSLAPGQGTEQYF.

The chain uses TRBV10-1 and TRBJ2-3; 10 bases agree with TRBD1. Germline CDR1 and CDR2: WNHNN and SYGVQD (reference sequence). CDR3 length equals 16 residues. J lost 1 base, V lost 6 bases, and 7 bases had no gene match. The DNA for the CDR3 is TGCGCCAGCAGGCTCCCCGGGACAGGGGGCACAGATACGCAGTATTTT. Translating it yields CASRLPGTGGTDTQYF.

The chain is built from TRBV19 and TRBJ1-5; D uncertain. Germline V lookup: CDR1 LNHDA, CDR2 SQIVND (reference sequence). V was pared by 4 bases and J by 0 bases, with 13 bases between. This CDR3 spans 16 amino acids. The CDR3 DNA follows: TGTGCCAGTAGTAGAAGCGGGGTTGGTAGCAATCAGCCCCAGCATTTT. Translation: CASSRSGVGSNQPQHF.

In this sample, this clone turned up once. In DNA form, the CDR3 reads TGTGCCAGTAGTATAGATGGGTCCTACAATGAGCAGTTCTTC. It yields the protein CASSIDGSYNEQFF. The chain employs TRBV19 and TRBJ2-1; D uncertain. Germline-derived CDR1 and CDR2 are LNHDA and SQIVND (reference sequence). The CDR3 has 14 amino acids. The V end was cut by 0 bases, the J end by 1 base, with 4 bases between.

This clone was picked up a small number of times. The chain recombines TRBV12-3 or TRBV12-4 with TRBJ1-2; no clear D gene. The CDR3 length is 13 residues. Trimming took 5 bases from V and 8 from J, leaving 15 bases between them. CDR3: CASSTRRTEGYTF. The CDR3 DNA reads as TGTGCCAGCAGTACCCGACGGACCGAGGGCTACACCTTC.

V usage is TRBV19 and J usage is TRBJ1-5, with D perhaps TRBD1 (5 bases). The CDR3 totals 13 residues. The germline V gene has CDR1 LNHDA and CDR2 SQIVND (reference sequence). The V gene lost 7 bases and the J gene lost 0 bases, with 7 bases spanning the gap. The CDR3 loop is CASKGDSNQPQHF. CDR3 coding DNA: TGTGCCAGTAAAGGGGATAGCAATCAGCCCCAGCATTTT.

The chain recombines TRBV21-1 with TRBJ2-6; no check of the table's D call, TRBD1, against the DNA was made. TRBV21-1 constitutes a pseudogene. This CDR3 contains 15 residues. The CDR3 DNA reads TGTGCCAGCAGCGCCCGGGACACTGGGGCCAACGTCCTGACTTTC. Translating it yields CASSARDTGANVLTF.

The table lists this clone with a count of one. The genes are TRBV24-1 and TRBJ1-2; D might be TRBD1 (5 bases). CDR1 and CDR2 from the germline V gene are KGHDR and SFDVKD. The CDR3 is made up of 15 amino acids. V was pared by 7 bases and J by 8 bases, with 22 bases between. CDR3 DNA sequence: TGTGCCACCAGCCCCTACCTACAGGATCCGGGAGGCTACACCTTC. Translating gives CATSPYLQDPGGYTF.

Here the CDR3 reads CASSIRRHRGEAFF. The DNA for the CDR3 is TGTGCCAGTAGTATAAGAAGACACCGCGGTGAAGCTTTCTTT. The chain carries TRBV19 and TRBJ1-1; D call uncertain. The CDR3 totals 14 residues. V shed 2 bases and J shed 7 bases, with 14 bases lying between them. CDR1 and CDR2 from the germline V gene are LNHDA and SQIVND (reference sequence).

This chain joins TRBV7-6 and TRBJ2-2; no clear D. Per the germline V gene, CDR1 is SGHVS and CDR2 is FNYEAQ. Trimming stripped 2 bases from V and 1 base from J, with 11 bases between. The CDR3 is made up of 16 amino acids. The CDR3 reads CASSLRGSRNTGELFF. As DNA, the CDR3 is TGTGCCAGCAGCTTACGAGGATCCCGGAACACCGGGGAGCTGTTTTTT.

J is TRBJ1-1 and V is TRBV6-5; D is perhaps TRBD1 (6 bases). Germline V CDR1 and CDR2: MNHEY, SVGAGI. The V gene lost 3 bases and the J gene lost 11 bases, with 16 bases spanning the gap. CDR3 length: 13 amino acids. CDR3 in DNA: TGTGCCAGCAGTTATTCGACAGGCCCCCTTGCTTTCTTT. Translated, it gives CASSYSTGPLAFF.

J is TRBJ1-2 and V is TRBV14; TRBD1 is a possible D gene (6 bases). This CDR3 spans 13 amino acids. V was trimmed by 1 base and J by 8 bases, leaving 11 bases between them. CDR1 is SGHDN and CDR2 is FVKESK in the germline V gene. Here the CDR3 DNA reads TGTGCCAGCAGCCAAGCCGTGGGGGGCGGCTACACCTTC. It translates to CASSQAVGGGYTF.

This chain connects TRBV29-1 to TRBJ2-2; maybe TRBD1 (6 bases). CDR3 size: 13 residues. Trimming stripped 4 bases from V and 4 bases from J, with 10 bases between. Germline assignment: CDR1 SQVTM and CDR2 ANQGSEA. This CDR3 is CSVGIGGTGELFF. The DNA for the CDR3 is TGCAGCGTTGGGATAGGGGGCACCGGGGAGCTGTTTTTT.

The table lists this clone with a count of one. The V call is TRBV5-4, the J call TRBJ2-7, with TRBD2 identical over 7 bases. This CDR3 spans 15 amino acids. With V trimmed by 4 bases and J by 3 bases, 10 bases remained unmatched. Germline assignment: CDR1 SGHNT and CDR2 YYREEE (reference sequence). The CDR3 bases are TGTGCCAGCAGCCGACCTGCTCCGGGAGGCTACGAGCAGTACTTC. This translates into CASSRPAPGGYEQYF.

This clone was recorded only once. This chain uses TRBV27 with TRBJ2-1; unclear D gene. The germline V gene encodes CDR1 MNHEY and CDR2 SMNVEV (reference sequence). This CDR3 spans 16 amino acids. The V end was cut by 5 bases, the J end by 6 bases, with 20 bases between. Here the CDR3 reads CASSADPPLGFNEQFF. The CDR3 DNA follows: TGTGCCAGCAGTGCCGACCCGCCTCTAGGTTTCAATGAGCAGTTCTTC.

The chain is built from TRBV7-9 and TRBJ2-7, with D perhaps TRBD1 (6 bases). Germline V lookup: CDR1 SEHNR, CDR2 FQNEAQ (reference sequence). The germline V and J ends were trimmed by 5 bases and 2 bases, with 16 bases remaining between them. There are 15 residues in the CDR3. Written as DNA, the CDR3 is TGTGCCAGCAGCCCAGTAGGACAGCGAGCCTACGAGCAGTACTTC. This codes for CASSPVGQRAYEQYF.

This rearrangement joins TRBV2 to TRBJ2-5; D remains ambiguous. Germline V CDR1 and CDR2: SNHLY, FYNNEI. CDR3 length: 13 amino acids. V lost 6 bases to trimming and J lost 4 bases, with 12 bases between them. The chain's CDR3 is CASSRRKGETQYF. Written as DNA, the CDR3 is TGTGCCAGCAGCAGGAGAAAGGGAGAGACCCAGTACTTC.

This clone has just one count. The J gene is TRBJ2-5, the V gene TRBV7-9; tentatively, D is TRBD2 (5 bases). The CDR3 is 17 amino acids. V was shortened by 0 bases and J by 0 bases, with 14 bases between the two germline ends. Germline CDR1 reads SEHNR; CDR2 reads FQNEAQ (reference sequence). The CDR3 spells CASSLASRGTYQETQYF. The CDR3 DNA is TGTGCCAGCAGCTTAGCTAGCCGGGGAACGTACCAAGAGACCCAGTACTTC.

The genes are TRBV30 and TRBJ2-1, with TRBD2 as a possible D gene (6 bases). The CDR3 runs 14 residues. The germline V and J ends were trimmed by 0 bases and 12 bases, with 18 bases remaining between them. Germline V lookup: CDR1 GTSNPN, CDR2 SVGIG (reference sequence). CDR3 nucleotide sequence: TGTGCCTGGAGTGTACTAGCCGGCCGGGATGGGCAGTTCTTC. This codes for CAWSVLAGRDGQFF.

J is TRBJ2-5 and V is TRBV7-9; a weak D match, TRBD2 (5 bases). Germline V gene lookup returns CDR1 SEHNR and CDR2 FQNEAQ (reference sequence). CDR3 length: 14 residues. V lost 3 bases and J lost 5, with 13 bases in between. The DNA for the CDR3 is TGTGCCAGCAGCTTGCCGGCTAGCCGGGAGACCCAGTACTTC. Its translation is CASSLPASRETQYF.